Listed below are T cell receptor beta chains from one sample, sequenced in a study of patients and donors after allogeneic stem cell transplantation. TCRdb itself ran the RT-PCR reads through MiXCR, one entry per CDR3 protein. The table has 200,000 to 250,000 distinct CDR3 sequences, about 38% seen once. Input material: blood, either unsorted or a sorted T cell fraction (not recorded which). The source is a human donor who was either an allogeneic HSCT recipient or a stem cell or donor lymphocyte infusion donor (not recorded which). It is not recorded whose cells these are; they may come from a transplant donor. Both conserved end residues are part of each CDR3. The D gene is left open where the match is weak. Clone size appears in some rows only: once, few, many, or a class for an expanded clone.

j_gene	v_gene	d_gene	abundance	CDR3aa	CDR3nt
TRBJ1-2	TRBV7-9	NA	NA	CASSLESPGHRYGYTF	TGTGCCAGCAGCTTAGAGTCCCCGGGACACCGCTATGGCTACACCTTC
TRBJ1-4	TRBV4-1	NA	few	CASSQDVLVKLFF	TGCGCCAGCAGCCAAGATGTACTTGTAAAACTGTTTTTT
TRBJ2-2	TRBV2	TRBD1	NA	CASSEGLQGARRTGELFF	TGTGCCAGCAGTGAAGGGCTCCAGGGGGCGCGTCGCACCGGGGAGCTGTTTTTT
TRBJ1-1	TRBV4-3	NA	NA	CASSQRLSGGMNTEAFF	TGCGCCAGCAGCCAACGCCTATCCGGGGGCATGAACACTGAAGCTTTCTTT
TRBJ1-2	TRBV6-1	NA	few	CASTDSTDGYTF	TGTGCCAGTACGGACAGCACCGATGGCTACACCTTC
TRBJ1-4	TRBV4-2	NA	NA	CASSLRGGDEKLFF	TGTGCCAGCAGCCTACGCGGGGGGGATGAAAAACTGTTTTTT
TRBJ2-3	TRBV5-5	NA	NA	CASSSGQFTDTQYF	TGTGCCAGCAGCTCCGGACAGTTCACAGATACGCAGTATTTT
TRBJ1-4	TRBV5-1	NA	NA	CASSFGSNLLNEKLFF	TGCGCCAGCAGCTTCGGGTCTAACCTTCTTAATGAAAAACTGTTTTTT
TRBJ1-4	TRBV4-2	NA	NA	CASSPLGKGGKYEKLFF	TGTGCCAGCAGCCCCCTCGGCAAGGGAGGAAAGTACGAAAAACTGTTTTTT
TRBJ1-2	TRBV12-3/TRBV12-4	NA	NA	CASTETGNYGYTF	TGTGCCAGCACCGAGACGGGAAACTATGGCTACACCTTC
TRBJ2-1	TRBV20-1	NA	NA	CSAPLREYRNEQFF	TGCAGTGCCCCATTACGGGAGTATAGGAATGAGCAGTTCTTC
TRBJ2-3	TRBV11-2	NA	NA	CASSLDGRNTQYF	TGTGCCAGCAGCTTAGATGGGAGGAATACGCAGTATTTT
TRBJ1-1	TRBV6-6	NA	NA	CASRLNRARSTEAFF	TGTGCCAGCAGACTTAACAGGGCCCGGAGCACTGAAGCTTTCTTT
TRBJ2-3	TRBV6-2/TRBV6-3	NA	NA	CASIGLDTQYF	TGTGCCAGCATCGGGTTGGATACGCAGTATTTT
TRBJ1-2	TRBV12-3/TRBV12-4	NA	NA	CASRGGWGYRYTF	TGTGCCAGCCGAGGGGGGTGGGGCTATCGCTACACCTTC
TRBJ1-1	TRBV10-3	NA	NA	CAILALGKAFF	TGTGCCATCCTCGCCCTCGGCAAAGCTTTCTTT
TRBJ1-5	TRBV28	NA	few	CASLAGGSNQPQHF	TGTGCCAGCTTGGCCGGCGGGAGCAATCAGCCCCAGCATTTT
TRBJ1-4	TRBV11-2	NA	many	CASSWGRGEKLFF	TGTGCCAGCAGCTGGGGTCGTGGGGAAAAACTGTTTTTT
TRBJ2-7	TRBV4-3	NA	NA	CASSLGGTRQYF	TGCGCCAGCAGTTTAGGGGGAACGCGGCAGTACTTC
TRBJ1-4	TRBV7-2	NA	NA	CASSPSPPGGKLFF	TGTGCCAGCAGTCCCTCCCCTCCGGGGGGAAAACTGTTTTTT
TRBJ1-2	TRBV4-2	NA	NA	CASSQEAAANYGYTF	TGTGCCAGCAGCCAAGAGGCTGCAGCTAACTATGGCTACACCTTC
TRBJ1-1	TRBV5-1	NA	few	CASSLVMNTEAFF	TGCGCCAGCAGCTTGGTCATGAACACTGAAGCTTTCTTT
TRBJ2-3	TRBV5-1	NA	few	CASSLSLRTSTDTQYF	TGCGCCAGCAGCTTGTCCCTCCGGACTAGCACAGATACGCAGTATTTT
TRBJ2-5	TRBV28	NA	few	CATRAAVETQYF	TGTGCCACCCGGGCTGCCGTGGAGACCCAGTACTTC
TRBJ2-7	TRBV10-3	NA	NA	CAIRAVPSYEQYF	TGTGCCATCCGGGCAGTCCCCTCCTACGAGCAGTACTTC
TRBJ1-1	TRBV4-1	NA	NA	CASSRDRSMNTEAFF	TGCGCCAGCAGTCGAGACCGTTCCATGAACACTGAAGCTTTCTTT
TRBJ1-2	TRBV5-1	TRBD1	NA	CASSLVQQGGYTF	TGCGCCAGCAGCTTGGTTCAACAGGGGGGCTACACCTTC
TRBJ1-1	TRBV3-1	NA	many	CASSRPDTEAFF	TGTGCCAGCAGCCGTCCGGACACTGAAGCTTTCTTT
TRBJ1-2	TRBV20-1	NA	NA	CSARAHGGKVYRSNYGYTF	TGCAGTGCTAGAGCCCACGGGGGGAAAGTTTATCGGAGTAACTATGGCTACACCTTC
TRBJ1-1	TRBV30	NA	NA	CAWSPGEWNTEAFF	TGTGCCTGGAGCCCGGGGGAGTGGAACACTGAAGCTTTCTTT
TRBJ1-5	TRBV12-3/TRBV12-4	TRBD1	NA	CASSQGGENQPQHF	TGTGCCAGCAGTCAGGGGGGAGAGAATCAGCCCCAGCATTTT
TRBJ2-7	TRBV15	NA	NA	CATSRGIETEQYF	TGTGCCACCAGCAGAGGTATCGAAACCGAGCAGTACTTC
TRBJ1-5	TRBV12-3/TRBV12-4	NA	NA	CASRTGTASSQPQHF	TGTGCCAGCAGAACCGGAACAGCCTCTAGTCAGCCCCAGCATTTT
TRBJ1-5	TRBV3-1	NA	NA	CASSQTWGDDQPQHF	TGTGCCAGCAGCCAAACATGGGGAGATGATCAGCCCCAGCATTTT
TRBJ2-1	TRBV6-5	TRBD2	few	CASSYPTSSEQFF	TGTGCCAGCAGTTACCCGACTAGCTCTGAGCAGTTCTTC
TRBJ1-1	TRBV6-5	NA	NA	CASSYSEWDTGVNTEAFF	TGTGCCAGCAGTTACTCAGAATGGGACACTGGAGTGAACACTGAAGCTTTCTTT
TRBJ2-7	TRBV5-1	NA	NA	CASSLDTVYEQYF	TGCGCCAGCAGCTTGGATACAGTCTACGAGCAGTACTTC
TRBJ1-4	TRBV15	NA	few	CATSRGAASLATNEKLFF	TGTGCCACCAGCAGAGGCGCGGCATCCCTGGCAACTAATGAAAAACTGTTTTTT
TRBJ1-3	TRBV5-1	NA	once	CASSFAPAGQGGNTIYF	TGCGCCAGCAGCTTTGCCCCGGCCGGGCAGGGCGGAAACACCATATATTTT
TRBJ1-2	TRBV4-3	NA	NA	CASSQPGGNYGYTF	TGCGCCAGCAGCCAACCCGGGGGGAACTATGGCTACACCTTC
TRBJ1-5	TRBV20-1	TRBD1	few	CSAIGDRVSNQPQHF	TGCAGTGCGATAGGAGACAGGGTGAGCAATCAGCCCCAGCATTTT
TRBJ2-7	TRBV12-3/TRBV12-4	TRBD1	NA	CASSSGQASYEQYF	TGTGCCAGCAGTTCGGGACAGGCCTCCTACGAGCAGTACTTC
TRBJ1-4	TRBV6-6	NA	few	CASSYYGLPNEKLFF	TGTGCCAGCAGTTACTATGGACTTCCAAATGAAAAACTGTTTTTT
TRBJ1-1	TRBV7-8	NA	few	CASSLVREGTEVFF	TGTGCCAGCAGCTTAGTAAGGGAGGGCACTGAAGTTTTCTTT
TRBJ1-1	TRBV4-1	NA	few	CASSQVSYDTEAFF	TGCGCCAGCAGCCAAGTATCTTACGACACTGAAGCTTTCTTT
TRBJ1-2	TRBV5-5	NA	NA	CASSLVRGSYGYTF	TGTGCCAGCAGCTTGGTCCGGGGGAGCTATGGCTACACCTTC
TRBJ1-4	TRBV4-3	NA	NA	CASSQEPGGAGEKLFF	TGCGCCAGCAGCCAAGAGCCCGGGGGCGCGGGGGAAAAACTGTTTTTT
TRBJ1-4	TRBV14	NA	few	CASSPTAVNEKLFF	TGTGCCAGCAGCCCCACAGCTGTTAATGAAAAACTGTTTTTT
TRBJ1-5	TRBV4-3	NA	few	CASSPDDRSNQPQHF	TGCGCCAGCAGCCCAGATGACAGATCTAATCAGCCCCAGCATTTT
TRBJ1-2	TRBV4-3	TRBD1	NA	CASSQAWDRGYGYTF	TGCGCCAGCAGCCAGGCCTGGGACAGGGGCTATGGCTACACCTTC
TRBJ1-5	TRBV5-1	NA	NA	CASSLIGSGPQHF	TGCGCCAGCAGCTTGATTGGCTCGGGGCCCCAGCATTTT
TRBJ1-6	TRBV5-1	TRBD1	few	CASSRSGQSNSPLHF	TGCGCCAGCAGCCGTTCGGGACAGTCAAATTCACCCCTCCACTTT
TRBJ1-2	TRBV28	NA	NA	CASSQNYGYTF	TGTGCCAGCAGTCAAAACTATGGCTACACCTTC